The 22 T cell receptor beta chains in this list originate from one sample, sequenced in a study of shared clonotypes between healthy human individuals. Sequenced by immunoSEQ multiplex PCR; TCRdb stores in-frame clones only, minus some. The sample lists about 360,000 clones, more than 60% occurring once. Sample: memory CD4+ T cells sorted from blood. Subset specified: CD45RA-negative fraction. These receptors were obtained from a man aged 25-45 years in good health.

Remarks on this clone: The sample has other DNA sequences that encode this CDR3 too. The chain employs TRBV4-1 and TRBJ1-2, with D unresolved. Germline V gene sequence: CDR1 MGHRA, CDR2 YSYEKL. Trimming took off 1 base at V and 2 bases at J, with 8 bases between the two ends. This CDR3 has 14 residues. The CDR3 DNA sequence: TGCGCCAGCAGCCAAGGTCAGGCGAACTATGGCTACACCTTC. It translates to CASSQGQANYGYTF.

On this clone itself: The same CDR3 also results from other DNA sequences found in this sample. This sequence joins TRBV5-1 and TRBJ2-4; tentative D call: TRBD1 (7 bases). The CDR3 is made up of 20 amino acids. Trimming left V 2 bases short and J 0 bases short, with 24 bases between. Germline loops: CDR1 SGHRS, CDR2 YFSETQ. CDR3 in DNA: TGCGCCAGCAGCTTTGGAGGGGACAGAGGAGCGGAGCTAGCCAAAAACATTCAGTACTTC. Its translation is CASSFGGDRGAELAKNIQYF.

The V gene is TRBV11-2, the J gene TRBJ1-3; D is undetermined. Trimming took off 2 bases at V and 0 bases at J, with 8 bases between the two ends. Germline-derived CDR1 and CDR2 are SGHAT and FQNNGV. The CDR3 is 15 residues long. The CDR3 loop is CASSLFRISGNTIYF. CDR3 in DNA: TGTGCCAGCAGCTTATTCAGGATCTCTGGAAACACCATATATTTT.

This chain uses TRBV5-5 with TRBJ2-5, with a tentative D call TRBD1 (6 bases). CDR3 length: 16 amino acids. V was clipped by 5 bases and J by 7 bases, with 24 bases between them. Per the germline V gene, CDR1 is SGHKS and CDR2 is YYEKEE (reference sequence). CDR3 DNA sequence: TGTGCCAGCAGTCACCGGGACAAGAACAAAGTAGGGACCCAGTACTTC. Translated: CASSHRDKNKVGTQYF.

This clone has only a few counts. The rearrangement joins TRBV27 to TRBJ2-1; the D is unclear. Germline values: CDR1 MNHEY, CDR2 SMNVEV (reference sequence). The CDR3 spans 13 residues. Trimming shortened V by 1 base and J by 8 bases, and 9 bases separated the two germline ends. CDR3 amino acids: CASSLLSVDEQFF. The CDR3 DNA reads as TGTGCCAGCAGTTTATTGTCCGTCGATGAGCAGTTCTTC.

This clone occurred once. The chain uses TRBV11-2 and TRBJ2-7; D could derive from TRBD1 or TRBD2 (6 bases each). Trimming cost V 4 bases and J 6 bases, with 16 bases left between them. The CDR3 consists of 14 residues. Germline V lookup: CDR1 SGHAT, CDR2 FQNNGV. CDR3 in amino acids: CASSSLAEGGEQYF. The CDR3 region has the DNA TGTGCCAGCAGCTCTCTGGCAGAGGGGGGCGAGCAGTACTTC.

As to this clone: The sample carries other DNA sequences with the same CDR3. V and J are TRBV10-2 and TRBJ2-1; perhaps TRBD2 as D (6 bases). The CDR3 has 11 residues. Germline V gives CDR1 WSHSY, CDR2 SAAADI. V lost 6 bases to trimming and J lost 7 bases, with 7 bases between them. CDR3 amino acids: CASSGGNEQFF. In DNA, the CDR3 is TGCGCCAGCAGCGGGGGAAATGAGCAGTTCTTC.

The V gene is TRBV5-1, the J gene TRBJ1-4; 7 bases are a match to TRBD1. The V segment lost 5 bases and the J segment 4 bases; nucleotides outside the gene matches: 5. CDR1 and CDR2 (germline): SGHRS, YFSETQ. CDR3 size: 14 residues. The CDR3 DNA is TGCGCCAGCAGAGGAGGGGGCGTTAATGAAAAACTGTTTTTT. Protein: CASRGGGVNEKLFF.

The rearrangement joins TRBV18 to TRBJ1-3; no firm D call. Germline CDR1 KGHSH, CDR2 LQKENI. V was cut by 3 bases and J by 1 base, with 19 bases left in between. The length of the CDR3 is 18 residues. This chain's CDR3 is CASSPLLGGSLSGNTIYF. The CDR3 DNA follows: TGTGCCAGCTCACCCCTTTTGGGCGGATCATTATCTGGAAACACCATATATTTT.

The V gene is TRBV19, the J gene TRBJ1-5, with TRBD1 identical over 9 bases. CDR1 LNHDA and CDR2 SQIVND come from the germline V gene (reference sequence). V shed 4 bases and J 4 bases; nucleotides not matched to a gene: 8. This CDR3 is 16 amino acids long. The CDR3 DNA reads as TGTGCCAGTAGTAAGGGACAGGGCGGCACTAATCAGCCCCAGCATTTT. Its protein is CASSKGQGGTNQPQHF.

The chain uses TRBV28 and TRBJ2-3; 8 nucleotides agree with TRBD1. Germline lookup yields CDR1 MDHEN and CDR2 SYDVKM. The trim removed 6 bases at V and 2 bases at J, leaving 7 bases unmatched. The CDR3 extends over 15 amino acids. CDR3 in DNA: TGTGCCAGCAGCCCGACAGGGGTTTTCACAGATACGCAGTATTTT. Amino acid sequence: CASSPTGVFTDTQYF.

This rearrangement joins TRBV6-5 to TRBJ2-5; TRBD2 matches 8 bases. This CDR3 region has 14 residues. The germline gives CDR1 MNHEY, CDR2 SVGAGI. V gave up 0 bases and J gave up 5 bases; unmatched junction bases: 2. In DNA form, the CDR3 reads TGTGCCAGCAGTTACTCCGGGACTAGTGAGACCCAGTACTTC. Translating it yields CASSYSGTSETQYF.

V gene TRBV9 combines with J gene TRBJ2-3, with 8 bases matching TRBD2. The V gene's germline CDR1 is SGDLS and CDR2 YYNGEE. V was pared by 0 bases and J by 2 bases, with 5 bases of the junction left unmatched. The CDR3 extends over 16 amino acids. DNA of the CDR3: TGTGCCAGCAGCGTAGCCACTAGCGGCCTCACAGATACGCAGTATTTT. This gives the protein CASSVATSGLTDTQYF.

V usage is TRBV29-1 and J usage is TRBJ2-3, with 10 positions matching TRBD2. The J segment lost 2 bases and the V segment lost 6 bases, leaving 2 bases of the junction unmatched. CDR1 SQVTM and CDR2 ANQGSEA come from the germline V gene. CDR3 length: 13 residues. The CDR3 DNA reads as TGCAGCGTCAGCGGGAGGGCCACAGATACGCAGTATTTT. The encoded protein is CSVSGRATDTQYF.

This chain links TRBV7-2 with TRBJ1-1; weak D call: TRBD1 (6 bases). The V gene lost 1 base and the J gene lost 3 bases, with 15 bases spanning the gap. Germline-derived CDR1 and CDR2 are SGHTA and FQGNSA. The CDR3 totals 16 residues. CDR3 protein: CASSLGPLGQYTEAFF. The CDR3 region has the DNA TGTGCCAGCAGCTTAGGCCCCCTAGGACAGTACACTGAAGCTTTCTTT. The variable domain in full, with the rest retrieved from reference TRBV7-2 and TRBJ1-1, is GAGVSQSPSNKVTEKGKDVELRCDPISGHTALYWYRQSLGQGLEFLIYFQGNSAPDKSGLPSDRFSAERTGGSVSTLTIQRTQQEDSAVYLCASSLGPLGQYTEAFFGQGTRLTVV.

This clone was counted between two and nine times. The V gene is TRBV6-1, the J gene TRBJ1-1; perhaps TRBD1 as D (5 bases). Trimming left V 5 bases short and J 1 base short, with 14 bases between. Germline loops: CDR1 MNHNS, CDR2 SASEGT. This CDR3 comprises 15 residues. CDR3 DNA sequence: TGTGCCAGCAGTAAGTCTGGACACTCGAACACTGAAGCTTTCTTT. Its translation is CASSKSGHSNTEAFF.

The CDR3 here is CASSESMVGGPYHEQYF. CDR3 nucleotides: TGCGCCAGCAGTGAGTCGATGGTGGGAGGGCCGTACCACGAGCAGTACTTC. This sequence joins TRBV10-2 and TRBJ2-7; TRBD2 aligns across 7 bases. The CDR3 runs 17 residues. CDR1 and CDR2 from the germline V gene are WSHSY and SAAADI. With 0 bases clipped from V and 5 bases from J, the junction kept 13 bases outside the gene matches.

V gene TRBV5-1 combines with J gene TRBJ2-7; the D gene is possibly TRBD2 (5 bases). This CDR3 has 12 residues. Germline values: CDR1 SGHRS, CDR2 YFSETQ. V dropped 2 bases and J dropped 5 bases, with 8 bases sitting between them. The CDR3 is CASSFVGDEQYF. The CDR3 nucleotides read TGCGCCAGCAGCTTCGTCGGGGACGAGCAGTACTTC.

V is TRBV25-1 and J is TRBJ2-1, with 7 positions matching TRBD1. The CDR3 runs to 14 residues. CDR1 and CDR2 from the germline V gene are MGHDK and SYGVNS. V dropped 5 bases and J dropped 12; count of bases not matched to a gene: 13. In DNA, the CDR3 is TGTGCCAGCAGTCCGATCTCAAACCGGGACAGGCAGTTCTTC. It translates to CASSPISNRDRQFF.

The rearrangement joins TRBV29-1 to TRBJ2-1; D perhaps matches TRBD1 (6 bases). Trimming stripped 1 base from V and 4 bases from J, with 14 bases between. Germline V gives CDR1 SQVTM, CDR2 ANQGSEA. The CDR3 runs to 15 residues. The CDR3 nucleotides read TGCAGCGTTGAAGGTTTAACGACAGGTTACAATGAGCAGTTCTTC. It encodes CSVEGLTTGYNEQFF.

The chain carries TRBV29-1 and TRBJ2-3; a possible D gene is TRBD2 (5 bases). Deletions cut 3 bases from V and 1 base from J, with 11 bases between. The CDR3 is made up of 14 amino acids. Looked up from germline, CDR1 is SQVTM and CDR2 is ANQGSEA. The CDR3 region is CSVDGGPGTDTQYF. In DNA, the CDR3 is TGCAGCGTTGACGGCGGGCCGGGCACAGATACGCAGTATTTT.

This chain joins TRBV9 and TRBJ1-5; perhaps TRBD1 as D (5 bases). Per germline, CDR1 SGDLS and CDR2 YYNGEE. The CDR3 has 14 amino acids. Trimming left V 4 bases short and J 5 bases short, with 13 bases between. The CDR3 reads CASSFLGGDQPQHF. The CDR3 DNA reads as TGTGCCAGCAGCTTCCTAGGAGGGGATCAGCCCCAGCATTTT.